The 24 T cell receptor beta chains below were found in one sample sequenced in a study of blood T cell repertoires in COVID-19. Libraries were prepared by immunoSEQ multiplex PCR; TCRdb keeps only in-frame clonotypes and omits some of them. Altogether 150,000 to 160,000 clones are present, around 82% being singletons, with the ten largest covering 0.55% to 0.75%. Sequenced sample: peripheral blood. Receptors originate from a man in his 60s with COVID-19, enrolled during active disease.

The genes are TRBV3-1 (or the pseudogene TRBV3-2) and TRBJ2-7; 7 bases are a match to TRBD2. Per germline, CDR1 LGHDT and CDR2 YNNKEL (reference sequence). J was trimmed by 1 base and V by 0 bases; bases with no gene match: 6. The CDR3 has 16 amino acids. The CDR3 DNA sequence: TGTGCCAGCAGCCAAGAAGGGACGGGAGGATCCTACGAGCAGTACTTC. This gives the protein CASSQEGTGGSYEQYF.

The V call is TRBV5-3, the J call TRBJ2-3; weak D call: TRBD1 (6 bases). TRBV5-3 is an ORF, and what it does is uncertain. The germline V and J ends were trimmed by 5 bases and 1 base, with 11 bases remaining between them. This CDR3 spans 14 amino acids. The CDR3 region has the DNA TGTGCCAGAAGAACTGGGACATGCACAGATACGCAGTATTTT. Encoded protein: CARRTGTCTDTQYF.

The V and J genes are TRBV29-1 and TRBJ2-7, with TRBD1 identical over 8 bases. V lost 7 bases, J lost 5 bases, and 7 bases stayed unmatched. Germline V gene sequence: CDR1 SQVTM, CDR2 ANQGSEA. The CDR3 sequence is 12 residues long. CDR3 coding DNA: TGCAGCGCCACCTGGACAGGGAACGAGCAGTACTTC. It encodes CSATWTGNEQYF.

This chain uses TRBV27 with TRBJ1-6, with D possibly matching TRBD1 (6 bases). The CDR3 spans 14 residues. The germline V and J ends were trimmed by 5 bases and 9 bases, with 14 bases remaining between them. The germline CDR1 and CDR2 sequences are MNHEY and SMNVEV (reference sequence). CDR3 sequence (DNA): TGTGCCAGCAGTCCCGACAGGTCGAGTTCACCCCTCCACTTT. Residues: CASSPDRSSSPLHF.

This chain joins TRBV25-1 and TRBJ2-2; a possible D gene is TRBD1 (6 bases). The CDR3 has 16 residues. Germline assignment: CDR1 MGHDK and CDR2 SYGVNS. Trimming removed 0 bases from V and 7 bases from J, with 15 bases in between. In nucleotides, the CDR3 is TGTGCCAGCAGTGAATATGGCTGGGGGCTTAGCGGGGAGCTGTTTTTT. Translation: CASSEYGWGLSGELFF. The full variable domain, with the rest looked up from reference TRBV25-1 and TRBJ2-2, is EADIYQTPRYLVIGTGKKITLECSQTMGHDKMYWYQQDPGMELHLIHYSYGVNSTEKGDLSSESTVSRIRTEHFPLTLESARPSHTSQYLCASSEYGWGLSGELFFGEGSRLTVL.

The chain joins TRBV27 to TRBJ1-5; D is ambiguous. This CDR3 comprises 16 residues. Deletions cut 4 bases from V and 2 bases from J, with 15 bases between. Germline V gene data show CDR1 as MNHEY and CDR2 as SMNVEV (reference sequence). CDR3 residues: CASSSGEARGNQPQHF. CDR3 nucleotides: TGTGCCAGCAGTTCCGGGGAGGCGCGTGGCAATCAGCCCCAGCATTTT.

The chain has TRBV27 and TRBJ1-2, with 9 bases lining up with TRBD1. The trim removed 5 bases at V and 4 bases at J, leaving 11 bases unmatched. Germline lookup yields CDR1 MNHEY and CDR2 SMNVEV (reference sequence). This CDR3 region has 16 residues. CDR3 amino acids: CASSPRDRVILYGYTF. Here the CDR3 DNA reads TGTGCCAGCAGTCCAAGGGACAGGGTAATCCTCTATGGCTACACCTTC.

The chain recombines TRBV5-6 with TRBJ2-7, with a tentative D call TRBD2 (6 bases). The length of the CDR3 is 12 residues. Germline-derived CDR1 and CDR2 are SGHDT and YYEEEE. Trimming took 0 bases from V and 10 from J, leaving 11 bases between them. As DNA, the CDR3 is TGTGCCAGCAGCTTGGAGGCGGGGAAACAGTACTTC. Its protein product is CASSLEAGKQYF.

The chain uses TRBV6-5 and TRBJ2-7, with D maybe TRBD1 (6 bases). This CDR3 spans 14 amino acids. Germline V lookup: CDR1 MNHEY, CDR2 SVGAGI. V was pared by 6 bases and J by 5 bases, with 17 bases between. Written as DNA, the CDR3 is TGTGCCAGCAGCGACAGGTGGGGAAAGGACGAGCAGTACTTC. Protein sequence: CASSDRWGKDEQYF.

V is TRBV7-2 and J is TRBJ1-2, with 7 bases fitting TRBD1. The V gene's germline CDR1 is SGHTA and CDR2 FQGNSA. The CDR3 is 16 residues long. V trimming: 6 bases; J trimming: 0 bases; junction bases outside the gene matches: 10. The CDR3 DNA reads TGTGCCAGCAGGCCGAGCAGACAGGGTCCTAACTATGGCTACACCTTC. Translated: CASRPSRQGPNYGYTF.

This chain connects TRBV5-8 to TRBJ2-7, with 10 bases fitting TRBD1. The CDR3 is 16 residues long. Germline V gene data show CDR1 as SGHTS and CDR2 as YDEGEE. With 5 bases clipped from V and 3 bases from J, the junction kept 11 bases outside the gene matches. CDR3 DNA: TGTGCCAGCAGGTTTGGTAGTTGGACAGGGGGCTACGAGCAGTACTTC. Residues: CASRFGSWTGGYEQYF.

This clone has only a few counts. The chain employs TRBV10-1 and TRBJ2-7; 7 positions match TRBD2. J lost 7 bases, V lost 4 bases, and 22 bases had no gene match. In germline, CDR1 is WNHNN, CDR2 SYGVQD (reference sequence). CDR3 length: 18 residues. The CDR3 bases are TGCGCCAGCAGTGCGTTATGGGCGTGGGAGGGGTACCTTTTGGAGCAGTACTTC. This codes for CASSALWAWEGYLLEQYF.

This clone was counted a few times. This specimen includes other DNA sequences encoding the same CDR3. This chain uses TRBV2 with TRBJ2-7; unclear D gene. With 1 base removed from V and 3 bases from J, the gap between germline ends came to 7 bases. CDR1 is SNHLY and CDR2 is FYNNEI in the germline V gene. The CDR3 is 13 residues long. CDR3 in amino acids: CASSEGTGYEQYF. The CDR3 DNA follows: TGTGCCAGCAGTGAAGGCACGGGCTACGAGCAGTACTTC.

The V and J genes are TRBV6-5 and TRBJ2-7; a weak D match, TRBD1 (5 bases). The CDR3 is 15 residues long. Trimming took 0 bases from V and 4 from J, leaving 13 bases between them. CDR1 is MNHEY and CDR2 is SVGAGI in the germline V gene. The DNA of the CDR3 is TGTGCCAGCAGTTACTCGATTGGTTCAGGGTACGAGCAGTACTTC. This translates into CASSYSIGSGYEQYF.

This clone was picked up one time. This chain uses TRBV4-3 with TRBJ1-6; a possible D gene is TRBD1 (5 bases). V lost 0 bases, J lost 0 bases, and 9 bases lay in between. Germline-derived CDR1 and CDR2 are LGHNA and YSLEER. The CDR3 covers 17 residues. CDR3 in amino acids: CASSQDQGSSYNSPLHF. The DNA of the CDR3 is TGCGCCAGCAGCCAAGATCAGGGTAGCTCCTATAATTCACCCCTCCACTTT.

This clone was counted only a few times. The CDR3 loop reads CATSVSGRAIETQYF. The CDR3 DNA reads as TGTGCCACCAGTGTTAGCGGGAGGGCCATAGAGACCCAGTACTTC. The chain is built from TRBV24-1 and TRBJ2-5; 11 nucleotides align to TRBD2. V shed 5 bases and J 4 bases; nucleotides not matched to a gene: 5. The CDR3 is made up of 15 amino acids. Germline CDR1 and CDR2: KGHDR and SFDVKD.

This chain connects TRBV6-6 to TRBJ1-1, with 8 bases identical to TRBD1. This CDR3 has 17 residues. The J segment lost 0 bases and the V segment lost 6 bases, leaving 12 bases of the junction unmatched. CDR1 is MNHNY, CDR2 SVGAGI, per germline (reference sequence). The CDR3 is CASSRPRPGQVNTEAFF. The CDR3 DNA sequence: TGTGCCAGCAGCCGACCTAGACCGGGACAGGTGAACACTGAAGCTTTCTTT.

The rearrangement links TRBV2 to TRBJ2-1; 8 positions match TRBD2. Trimming at V came to 5 bases and at J to 7 bases, leaving 16 bases not matched to a gene. The CDR3 length is 17 residues. CDR1 is SNHLY and CDR2 is FYNNEI in the germline V gene. The CDR3 coding sequence is TGTGCCAGCAGTCCTACCCTCTTAGCGGGGTCTGGGAATGAGCAGTTCTTC. It specifies CASSPTLLAGSGNEQFF.

This clone was found once. The identical CDR3 is also encoded by other nucleotide sequences in the sample. The genes are TRBV24-1 and TRBJ1-2; 11 bases are a match to TRBD1. The trim removed 5 bases at V and 2 bases at J, leaving 0 bases unmatched. The CDR3 has 14 residues. Germline CDR1 reads KGHDR; CDR2 reads SFDVKD. The CDR3 nucleotides read TGTGCCACCAGTGGGACAGGGGGCAACTATGGCTACACCTTC. It is translated as CATSGTGGNYGYTF.

The V call is TRBV28, the J call TRBJ1-1, with TRBD1 identical over 9 bases. The CDR3 is 14 residues long. Germline CDR1 is MDHEN and CDR2 is SYDVKM. V shed 7 bases, J shed 7 bases, and the junction held 10 bases outside the gene matches. CDR3 sequence: CASTRTGVRSEAFF. CDR3 bases: TGTGCCAGCACTCGGACAGGGGTTAGGAGTGAAGCTTTCTTT.

This clone was counted many times. CDR3 sequence (DNA): TGTGCCAGCAGCGATTCCCTAGGGCCCCAGCATTTT. It yields the protein CASSDSLGPQHF. The rearrangement joins TRBV9 to TRBJ1-5; no reliable D call. Germline V gene data show CDR1 as SGDLS and CDR2 as YYNGEE. The CDR3 is 12 amino acids. Trimming left V 3 bases short and J 9 bases short, with 10 bases between.

The chain recombines TRBV7-9 with TRBJ1-3; tentatively, D is TRBD1 (6 bases). V was cut by 5 bases and J by 4 bases, with 18 bases left in between. Germline assignment: CDR1 SEHNR and CDR2 FQNEAQ (reference sequence). The CDR3 contains 16 residues. In nucleotides, the CDR3 is TGTGCCAGCAGCCAAGATGTGGCAGGGGAAGGAAACACCATATATTTT. As protein: CASSQDVAGEGNTIYF. Based on the CDR3 plus reference TRBV7-9 and TRBJ1-3, the full variable domain is DTGVSQNPRHKITKRGQNVTFRCDPISEHNRLYWYRQTLGQGPEFLTYFQNEAQLEKSRLLSDRFSAERPKGSFSTLEIQRTEQGDSAMYLCASSQDVAGEGNTIYFGEGSWLTVV.

The J gene is TRBJ1-6, the V gene TRBV28; 11 nucleotides line up with TRBD1. This CDR3 is 19 amino acids long. Germline V gene lookup returns CDR1 MDHEN and CDR2 SYDVKM. Trimming at V came to 1 base and at J to 1 base, leaving 6 bases not matched to a gene. The CDR3 bases are TGTGCCAGCAGTTTATTAAGCGGGACAGGGGGATCCTATAATTCACCCCTCCACTTT. Its translation: CASSLLSGTGGSYNSPLHF.

This clone was recorded a few times. The genes are TRBV19 and TRBJ1-5, with 9 positions matching TRBD1. Germline V gene lookup returns CDR1 LNHDA and CDR2 SQIVND (reference sequence). J was trimmed by 1 base and V by 6 bases; bases with no gene match: 1. The CDR3 sequence is 14 residues long. The CDR3 is CASRGQGSNQPQHF. The DNA for the CDR3 is TGTGCCAGTAGGGGACAGGGAAGCAATCAGCCCCAGCATTTT.